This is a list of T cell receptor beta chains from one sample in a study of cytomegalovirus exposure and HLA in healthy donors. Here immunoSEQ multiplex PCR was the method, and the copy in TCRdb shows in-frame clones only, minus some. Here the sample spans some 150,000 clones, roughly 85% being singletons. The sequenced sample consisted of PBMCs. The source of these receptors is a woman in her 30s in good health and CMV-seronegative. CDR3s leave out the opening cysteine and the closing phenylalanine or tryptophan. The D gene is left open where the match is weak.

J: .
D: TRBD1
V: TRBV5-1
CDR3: ASSTRTGAEYEQY

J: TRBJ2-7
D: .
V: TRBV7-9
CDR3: ASSPLATGSYEQY

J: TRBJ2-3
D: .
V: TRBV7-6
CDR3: ASSFGISTDTQY

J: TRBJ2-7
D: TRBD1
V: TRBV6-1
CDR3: ASSDRPTGTGPEQY

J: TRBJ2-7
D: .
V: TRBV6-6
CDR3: ASTDSSYEQY

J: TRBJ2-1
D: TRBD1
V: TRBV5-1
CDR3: ASGGQGVYNEQF

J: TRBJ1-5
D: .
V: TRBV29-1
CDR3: SVGGGNQPQH

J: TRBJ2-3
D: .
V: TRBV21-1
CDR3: ARLVGHHEGRTDTQY

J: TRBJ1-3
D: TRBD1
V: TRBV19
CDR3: ASSESTGISGNTIY

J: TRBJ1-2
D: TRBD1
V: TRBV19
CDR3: ASSPPPTGGNGYT

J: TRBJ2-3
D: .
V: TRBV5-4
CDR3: ASSLAQGWITDTQY

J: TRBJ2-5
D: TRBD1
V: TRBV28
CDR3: ASSPGTVQETQY

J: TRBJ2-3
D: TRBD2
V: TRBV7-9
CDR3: ASSSSLSGGVSTDTQY

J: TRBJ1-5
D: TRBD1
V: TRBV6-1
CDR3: ASSELYKTGRVHSNQPQH

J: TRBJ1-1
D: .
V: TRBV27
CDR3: ASSRTPGLKNTEAF

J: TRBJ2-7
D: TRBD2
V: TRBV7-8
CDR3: ASSFGGSYYEQY

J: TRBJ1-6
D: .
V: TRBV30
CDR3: AWDPGEGSPLH

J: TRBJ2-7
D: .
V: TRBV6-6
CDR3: ASSRDLVEQY

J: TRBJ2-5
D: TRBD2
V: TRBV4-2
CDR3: ASSDVGSGKVGETQY

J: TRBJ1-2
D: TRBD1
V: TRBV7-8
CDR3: ASSPPRAGTGVRGGYT

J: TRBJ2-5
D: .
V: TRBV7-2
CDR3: ASSWTADGKTQY

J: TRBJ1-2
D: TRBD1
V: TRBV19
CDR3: ASRSGTGPYGYT

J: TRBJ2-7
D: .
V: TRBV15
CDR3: ATSREEIKNEQY

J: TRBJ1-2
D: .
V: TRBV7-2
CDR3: ASSLYGANYGYT

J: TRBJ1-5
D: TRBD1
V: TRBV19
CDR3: ATVDRELGQPQH

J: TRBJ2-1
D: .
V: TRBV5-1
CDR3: ASSPLAVDNEQF

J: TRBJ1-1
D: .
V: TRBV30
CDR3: AWRGVDGRAF

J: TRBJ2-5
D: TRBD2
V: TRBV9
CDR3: ASSVRGGRETQY

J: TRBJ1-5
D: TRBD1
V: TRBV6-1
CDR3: ASSEDRGLWQPQH

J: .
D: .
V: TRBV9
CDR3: ASSPRQNKPSGNTIY

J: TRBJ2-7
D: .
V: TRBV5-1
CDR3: ASSLTGSSYEQY

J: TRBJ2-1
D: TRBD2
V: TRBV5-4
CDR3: ASSLERGRPTYNEQF

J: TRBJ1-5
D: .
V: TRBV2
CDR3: ASSDLGRGNQPQH

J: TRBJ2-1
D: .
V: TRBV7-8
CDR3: ASSSRINREGEQF

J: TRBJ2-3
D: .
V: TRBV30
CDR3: AWNFYSSTDTQY

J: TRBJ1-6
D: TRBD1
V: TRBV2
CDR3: ASIRTGGFNSPLH

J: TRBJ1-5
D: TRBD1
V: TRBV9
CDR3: ASSAQGQGHQPQH

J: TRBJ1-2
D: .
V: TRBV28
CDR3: ATHAGTYGYT

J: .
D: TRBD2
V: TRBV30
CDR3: AWSSPGTSYEQY

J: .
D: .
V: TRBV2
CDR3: ASSESSGQYIYEQY

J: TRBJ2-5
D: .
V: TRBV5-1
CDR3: ASSLGESPTETQY

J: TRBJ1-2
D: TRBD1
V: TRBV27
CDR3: ASGTGANYGYT

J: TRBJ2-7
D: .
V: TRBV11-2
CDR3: ASSSQSPDHEQY

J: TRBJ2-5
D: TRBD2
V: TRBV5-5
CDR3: ASSRLAGRQETQY

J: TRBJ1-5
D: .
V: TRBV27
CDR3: ASSLGPAGNQPQH

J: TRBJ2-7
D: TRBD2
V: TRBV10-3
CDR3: ATGREAGSSEQY

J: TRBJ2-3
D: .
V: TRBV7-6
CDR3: ASSFGLADTQY

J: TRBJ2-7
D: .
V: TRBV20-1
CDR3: SAQTGYEQY

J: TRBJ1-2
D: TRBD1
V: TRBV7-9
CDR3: ASSLAGQPVNYGYT